Presented here are 12 T cell receptor beta chains from one specimen sequenced in a study of radiotherapy plus CTLA-4 blockade in lung cancer. Sequencing used immunoSEQ multiplex PCR; TCRdb keeps in-frame clones, though not all of them. The sample has around 90,000 clones, approximately 83% seen once. The sequencing used peripheral blood, collected from a patient treated with radiotherapy plus ipilimumab. These receptor sequences come from a human donor with non-small cell lung cancer that progressed on radiotherapy plus ipilimumab.

CDR3 protein: CASSLGSLYGYTF. CDR3 DNA sequence: TGTGCCAGCAGCTTAGGCTCACTCTATGGCTACACCTTC. This chain links TRBV7-8 with TRBJ1-2, with D unclear. Trimming pared 1 base from V and 4 bases from J, leaving 7 bases between. The germline CDR1 and CDR2 sequences are SGHVS and FQNEAQ. CDR3 length: 13 amino acids.

The V call is TRBV5-4, the J call TRBJ2-1, with 9 bases identical to TRBD1. CDR3 size: 14 residues. The germline V gene has CDR1 SGHNT and CDR2 YYREEE (reference sequence). Losses at the gene ends were 5 bases for V and 7 bases for J; bases not matched to a gene: 7. The CDR3 spells CASRSRQGGNEQFF. The CDR3 region has the DNA TGTGCCAGCAGGTCGAGACAGGGGGGGAATGAGCAGTTCTTC.

This chain joins TRBV7-2 and TRBJ2-3; TRBD2 matches 11 bases. With 0 bases clipped from V and 5 bases from J, the junction kept 4 bases outside the gene matches. CDR3 length equals 16 residues. Germline V gene lookup returns CDR1 SGHTA and CDR2 FQGNSA. The CDR3 is CASSLARLAGGDTQYF. CDR3 in DNA: TGTGCCAGCAGCTTAGCGAGGCTAGCGGGGGGAGATACGCAGTATTTT.

The table lists this clone with a few counts. The chain recombines TRBV18 with TRBJ2-3, with D perhaps matching TRBD1 (5 bases). This CDR3 contains 12 residues. Germline V lookup: CDR1 KGHSH, CDR2 LQKENI. V lost 1 base and J 9 bases, leaving 8 bases between the germline ends. CDR3 bases: TGTGCCAGCTCACCACAGGGGTGGACGCAGTATTTT. This gives the protein CASSPQGWTQYF.

This clone was seen only once. This chain connects TRBV4-1 to TRBJ2-7; 8 positions match TRBD2. The length of the CDR3 is 15 residues. Germline V gene sequence: CDR1 MGHRA, CDR2 YSYEKL. V was pared by 5 bases and J by 0 bases, with 6 bases of the junction left unmatched. CDR3 amino acids: CASSTTSANSYEQYF. As DNA, the CDR3 is TGCGCCAGCAGCACGACTAGCGCGAACTCCTACGAGCAGTACTTC.

The J gene is TRBJ2-5, the V gene TRBV5-1, with 10 bases fitting TRBD2. J lost 5 bases, V lost 5 bases, and 3 bases had no gene match. Germline-derived CDR1 and CDR2 are SGHRS and YFSETQ. This CDR3 contains 13 residues. CDR3 loop: CASRGTSVETQYF. The CDR3 bases are TGCGCCAGCAGAGGGACTAGCGTCGAGACCCAGTACTTC.

With respect to this clone: At one of its ends the junction is not consistent with the germline gene, which may arise from a read error. The V and J genes are TRBV4-1 and TRBJ2-3; D remains ambiguous. In germline, CDR1 is MGHRA, CDR2 YSYEKL. This CDR3 comprises 14 residues. CDR3 loop: CASSQITGTDTQYF. The CDR3 coding sequence is TGTGCCAGCAGCCAGATCACCGGCACAGATACGCAGTATTTT.

The rearrangement uses TRBV30 and TRBJ2-7, with a possible D match to TRBD2 (6 bases). The CDR3 consists of 12 residues. V lost 2 bases and J 7 bases, leaving 12 bases between the germline ends. In germline, CDR1 is GTSNPN, CDR2 SVGIG (reference sequence). Here the CDR3 reads CAWSLGRREQYF. CDR3 bases: TGTGCCTGGAGTCTGGGGAGGAGGGAGCAGTACTTC.

The genes are TRBV28 and TRBJ1-1; D might be TRBD1 (6 bases). The CDR3 loop spans 14 amino acids. The germline V gene has CDR1 MDHEN and CDR2 SYDVKM. V lost 3 bases and J 1 base, leaving 9 bases between the germline ends. The CDR3 loop reads CASSLVGGNTEAFF. For the CDR3, the DNA is TGTGCCAGCAGTTTGGTAGGGGGGAACACTGAAGCTTTCTTT. The full variable domain, completed using reference TRBV28 and TRBJ1-1, is DVKVTQSSRYLVKRTGEKVFLECVQDMDHENMFWYRQDPGLGLRLIYFSYDVKMKEKGDIPEGYSVSREKKERFSLILESASTNQTSMYLCASSLVGGNTEAFFGQGTRLTVV.

The chain joins TRBV10-3 to TRBJ2-7; 7 bases line up with TRBD1. This CDR3 region has 15 residues. V shed 5 bases and J 4 bases; nucleotides not matched to a gene: 11. CDR1 ENHRY and CDR2 SYGVKD come from the germline V gene. The CDR3 sequence: CAISPTQGWIYEQYF. CDR3 nucleotide sequence: TGTGCCATCAGTCCCACACAGGGGTGGATTTACGAGCAGTACTTC.

This clone appeared a single time. The V gene is TRBV21-1, the J gene TRBJ2-7; the table's D call, TRBD2, was not checked against the DNA. TRBV21-1 is tagged as a pseudogene. The CDR3 runs to 16 residues. The CDR3 protein is CASSKGGAGESYEQYF. DNA of the CDR3: TGTGCCAGCAGCAAAGGTGGTGCGGGGGAGTCCTACGAGCAGTACTTC.

V usage is TRBV9 and J usage is TRBJ2-1; D could derive from TRBD1 or TRBD2 (5 bases each). The CDR3 is 14 amino acids. V gave up 4 bases and J gave up 10 bases, with 18 bases separating them. CDR1 SGDLS and CDR2 YYNGEE come from the germline V gene. CDR3 nucleotides: TGTGCCAGCAGCCCACTACTAGGGACCCGGGAGCAGTTCTTC. Its protein is CASSPLLGTREQFF.